This T cell receptor beta chain is drawn from a study of shared clonotypes between healthy human individuals. As for the study in general: Each donor had three CD4 naive, three CD4 memory, two CD8 naive and one CD8 memory plate. Points from the study as a whole: Enrolling few donors narrowed the genetic and exposure-history diversity that was represented.

Comments on this clone: The antigen is unknown.

Germline CDR1 SEHNR, CDR2 FQNEAQ (reference sequence). V lost 2 bases and J lost 0; bases outside the gene matches: 7. This CDR3 is 16 amino acids long. The authors loaded 150 to 250 ng DNA, roughly 33,000 T cell genomes, into sorted-subset replicate PCRs. Only in-frame clones appear in the TCRdb table, and some are missing; sequencing was by immunoSEQ multiplex PCR. This sample has about 2.5 million clones; roughly 92% occur once, and the top ten carry 0.37%. The specimen was naive CD4+ T cells from PBMCs. Subset of the sample: CD45RA+ positively selected. The sequence was obtained from a man aged 18-30 years in good health. Some clones in this sample may be carry-over from other donors' samples. This chain links TRBV7-9 with TRBJ2-7; 7 positions agree with TRBD2. CDR3 DNA: TGTGCCAGCAGCTTAAGAGCGGGGATCAGCTCCTACGAGCAGTACTTC. Translating gives CASSLRAGISSYEQYF. Combining the CDR3 with reference TRBV7-9 and TRBJ2-7 gives the whole variable domain DTGVSQNPRHKITKRGQNVTFRCDPISEHNRLYWYRQTLGQGPEFLTYFQNEAQLEKSRLLSDRFSAERPKGSFSTLEIQRTEQGDSAMYLCASSLRAGISSYEQYFGPGTRLTVT.